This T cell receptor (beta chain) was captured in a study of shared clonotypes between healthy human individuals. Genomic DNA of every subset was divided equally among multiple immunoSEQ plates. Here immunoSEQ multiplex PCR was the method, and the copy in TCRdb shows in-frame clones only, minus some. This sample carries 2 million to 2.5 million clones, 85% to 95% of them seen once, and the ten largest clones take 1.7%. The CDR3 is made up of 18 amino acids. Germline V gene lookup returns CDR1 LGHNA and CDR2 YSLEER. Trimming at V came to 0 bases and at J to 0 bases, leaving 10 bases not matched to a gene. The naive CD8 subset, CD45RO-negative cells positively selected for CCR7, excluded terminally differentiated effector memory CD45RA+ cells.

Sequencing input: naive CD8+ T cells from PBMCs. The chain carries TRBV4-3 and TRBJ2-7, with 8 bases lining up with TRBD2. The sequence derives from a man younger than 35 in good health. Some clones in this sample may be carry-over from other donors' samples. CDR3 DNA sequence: TGCGCCAGCAGCCAAGAGACTCTCGAGCGGGAGAGCTCCTACGAGCAGTACTTC. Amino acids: CASSQETLERESSYEQYF.